The next 3 T cell receptor beta chains were all read from a single sample in a study of Graves' ophthalmopathy and Graves' hyperthyroidism (dated by TCRdb to 2017 to 2018). The run used an Illumina HiSeq 2000. TCR beta CDR3 regions were amplified from RNA transcripts for repertoire sequencing. HTBI primers and the Qiagen OneStep RT-PCR kit were used in a first-round RT-PCR, which was followed by a second-round multiplex PCR, size selection and purification. Using fastp at Q25 and MiXCR, TCRdb reprocessed the public reads and kept productive beta chains. CDR3 protein sequences are deduplicated, and each keeps its most common genes and DNA. The sample contains around 1,000,000 distinct CDR3 sequences, 35% to 40% of them found a single time. Clones ranked in the top ten supply roughly 10% of the sample. The material sequenced was peripheral blood or thyroid tissue (not recorded which). The receptors here all came from an adult man with Graves' hyperthyroidism.

This clonotype was recorded many times. The gene calls are TRBV29-1 and TRBJ2-7; 10 bases are shared with TRBD1. V was pared by 0 bases and J by 2 bases, with 4 bases of the junction left unmatched. There are 15 residues in the CDR3. CDR1 and CDR2 (germline): SQVTM, ANQGSEA. CDR3 sequence (DNA): TGCAGCGTTGAAGAGACGGGGACAGGGGCCTACGAGCAGTACTTC. It is translated as CSVEETGTGAYEQYF.

The chain employs TRBV29-1 and TRBJ2-6; 10 bases are a match to TRBD2. Trimming cost V 4 bases and J 4 bases; bases outside gene matches: 1. The CDR3 extends over 14 amino acids. Germline V CDR1 and CDR2: SQVTM, ANQGSEA. CDR3: CSVGGLAGANVLTF. The CDR3 nucleotides read TGCAGCGTTGGGGGACTAGCGGGGGCCAACGTCCTGACTTTC.

For this clonotype: A single base separates this from a much larger clone, so it may be a read error. DNA for the CDR3: TGCAGTGCCAGAGGACTAGCGGGCACCGGGGAGCCGTTTTTT. Its protein product is CSARGLAGTGEPFF. The genes are TRBV20-1 and TRBJ2-2; TRBD2 matches at 11 bases. Germline loops: CDR1 DFQATT, CDR2 SNEGSKA (reference sequence). The CDR3 length is 14 residues.